Below are 27 T cell receptor beta chains sequenced from a single sample in a study of T cells in Graves' hyperthyroidism and ophthalmopathy. Template material for amplifying TCR beta CDR3 regions consisted of RNA transcripts. HTBI primers were used for first-round RT-PCR of the TCR CDR3. TCRdb ran MiXCR on the multiplex PCR reads and lists one entry per CDR3 protein. The sample includes around 240,000 distinct CDR3 sequences, roughly 15% seen only once; the top ten take 13%. What was sequenced was blood. The receptor source for this set is a woman aged 40 to 50 with Graves' hyperthyroidism that later progressed to Graves' ophthalmopathy.

The table lists this clonotype with a few counts. The germline gene is not matched at one end of the junction; a read error may be the cause. The rearrangement joins TRBV9 to TRBJ2-3; tentative D call: TRBD2 (6 bases). The CDR3 has 14 residues. The germline CDR1 and CDR2 sequences are SGDLS and YYNGEE. CDR3 loop: CASNRGSYTDTRYF. The CDR3 DNA follows: TGTGCCAGCAACCGGGGGTCCTACACAGATACGCGGTATTTT.

This clonotype was observed at least ten times. This sequence joins TRBV4-1 and TRBJ1-1; D gene unclear. The CDR3 contains 14 residues. V was shortened by 2 bases and J by 4 bases, with 11 bases between the two germline ends. CDR1 MGHRA and CDR2 YSYEKL come from the germline V gene. The CDR3 loop reads CASSQIIRLTEAFF. The CDR3 nucleotides read TGCGCCAGCAGCCAAATCATTCGCCTCACTGAAGCTTTCTTT.

This clonotype was seen a few times. The chain joins TRBV20-1 to TRBJ2-7; D is unclear. V was pared by 0 bases and J by 9 bases, with 30 bases between. The CDR3 covers 18 residues. The V gene's germline CDR1 is DFQATT and CDR2 SNEGSKA (reference sequence). CDR3 in DNA: TGCAGTGCTAGAGATCGGTCAGGCCCCAGCCCTCATTTAAAAGGGCAGTACTTC. Translation: CSARDRSGPSPHLKGQYF.

The sample holds many counts of this clonotype. The V call is TRBV12-3 or TRBV12-4, the J call TRBJ1-2, with D possibly matching TRBD1 (5 bases). This CDR3 is built from 12 residues. Trimming cost V 7 bases and J 7 bases, with 13 bases left between them. CDR3: CASTQGTFGYTF. Here the CDR3 DNA reads TGTGCCAGCACCCAGGGAACGTTTGGCTACACCTTC.

This clonotype was counted ten times or more. The J gene is TRBJ2-1, the V gene TRBV2; 11 bases agree with TRBD2. Germline V gene lookup returns CDR1 SNHLY and CDR2 FYNNEI. The J segment lost 9 bases and the V segment lost 1 base, leaving 2 bases of the junction unmatched. There are 14 residues in the CDR3. The DNA of the CDR3 is TGTGCCAGCAGTGAAGTTCTAGCGGGAGGTGAGCAGTTCTTC. Its protein is CASSEVLAGGEQFF.

This clonotype was seen only a few times. This chain joins TRBV5-8 and TRBJ2-1, with TRBD2 identical over 10 bases. The CDR3 is 14 residues long. CDR1 and CDR2 (germline): SGHTS, YDEGEE. Unmatched junction bases numbered 3, after V lost 3 bases and J lost 6 bases. In nucleotides, the CDR3 is TGTGCCAGCAGCTCCGGACTAGCGGCCAATGAGCAGTTCTTC. Translation gives CASSSGLAANEQFF.

This clonotype was seen ten or more times. V usage is TRBV7-3 and J usage is TRBJ1-6; TRBD1 matches 9 bases. V dropped 5 bases and J dropped 5; count of bases not matched to a gene: 7. Per the germline V gene, CDR1 is SGHTA and CDR2 is FQGTGA. The CDR3 is 16 residues long. This chain's CDR3 is CASSLTGGWNNSPLHF. In DNA, the CDR3 is TGTGCCAGCAGCCTGACAGGGGGTTGGAATAATTCACCCCTCCACTTT.

This clonotype came up many times. The chain uses TRBV2 and TRBJ2-2; D not certain. The CDR3 is 14 residues long. The germline gives CDR1 SNHLY, CDR2 FYNNEI. Trimming shortened V by 6 bases and J by 1 base, and 9 bases separated the two germline ends. CDR3 in amino acids: CASSVEGNTGELFF. The DNA for the CDR3 is TGTGCCAGCAGCGTAGAAGGGAACACCGGGGAGCTGTTTTTT.

The chain employs TRBV6-2 or TRBV6-3 and TRBJ2-1; D perhaps matches TRBD1 (5 bases). The CDR3 consists of 13 residues. CDR1 is MNHEY and CDR2 is SVGEGT in the germline V gene. The V end lost 5 bases, the J end lost 12 bases, and 17 bases lay between the germline ends. The CDR3, as DNA: TGTGCCAGCAGTAACTGCAGGGTTTGTGTGCAGTTCTTC. Its translation: CASSNCRVCVQFF.

This clonotype was detected many times. V is TRBV20-1 and J is TRBJ2-5, with 8 bases matching TRBD2. V lost 6 bases and J lost 2; bases outside the gene matches: 5. Germline-derived CDR1 and CDR2 are DFQATT and SNEGSKA (reference sequence). The CDR3 spans 13 residues. In DNA, the CDR3 is TGCAGTGCCCTTAGCGGGAAACAAGAGACCCAGTACTTC. It encodes CSALSGKQETQYF.

Ten or more counts support this clonotype. The rearrangement uses TRBV9 and TRBJ2-1, with 16 bases matching TRBD2. Germline assignment: CDR1 SGDLS and CDR2 YYNGEE. Trimming removed 3 bases from V and 6 bases from J; junction bases left unmatched: 12. CDR3 length equals 19 residues. The CDR3 sequence: CASSAGTSGRALVTNEQFF. The DNA of the CDR3 is TGTGCCAGCAGCGCCGGGACTAGCGGGAGGGCCTTAGTAACCAATGAGCAGTTCTTC.

This clonotype was recorded many times. The rearrangement links TRBV12-3 or TRBV12-4 to TRBJ2-1; unclear D gene. The length of the CDR3 is 10 residues. Deletions cut 6 bases from V and 9 bases from J, with 6 bases between. The DNA of the CDR3 is TGTGCCAGCAGGCCCCCTGAGCAGTTCTTC. Its protein product is CASRPPEQFF.

Concerning this clonotype itself: This may stem from a read error, because a much larger clone lies one nucleotide away. This chain links TRBV5-6 with TRBJ2-1; 8 bases fit TRBD2. The J call is doubtful: the DNA matches TRBJ2-7 better. Germline lookup yields CDR1 SGHDT and CDR2 YYEEEE. The CDR3 runs 18 residues. The DNA for the CDR3 is TGTGCCAGCAGCTTGATGAGCGGGAGTATCGCGCAGAACAATGAGCAGTACTTC. It is translated as CASSLMSGSIAQNNEQYF.

This clonotype occurred many times. The chain links TRBV11-2 to TRBJ1-3, with 8 bases lining up with TRBD1. J lost 9 bases, V lost 4 bases, and 20 bases had no gene match. CDR1 and CDR2 from the germline V gene are SGHAT and FQNNGV. The CDR3 sequence is 18 residues long. Here the CDR3 reads CASSYQQGVKTIAGTIYF. The CDR3 DNA follows: TGTGCCAGCAGCTATCAACAGGGGGTGAAGACCATCGCGGGCACCATATATTTT.

This clonotype showed up many times. The chain couples TRBV11-2 to TRBJ2-3; D is unresolved. This CDR3 comprises 13 residues. V lost 3 bases to trimming and J lost 7 bases, with 11 bases between them. The germline V gene has CDR1 SGHAT and CDR2 FQNNGV. The chain's CDR3 is CASSFPMENTQYF. CDR3 bases: TGTGCCAGCAGCTTCCCTATGGAGAATACGCAGTATTTT.

The sample holds many counts of this clonotype. The chain couples TRBV3-1 to TRBJ2-3; no firm D call. Germline lookup yields CDR1 LGHDT and CDR2 YNNKEL (reference sequence). V gave up 5 bases and J gave up 8 bases, with 8 bases separating them. The CDR3 loop spans 11 amino acids. The CDR3 DNA reads as TGTGCCAGCAGCATCGATGGTACGCAGTATTTT. Translated: CASSIDGTQYF.

The chain is built from TRBV20-1 and TRBJ2-3; unclear D gene. V shed 5 bases and J shed 1 base, with 13 bases lying between them. Germline loops: CDR1 DFQATT, CDR2 SNEGSKA (reference sequence). CDR3 length equals 14 residues. Written as DNA, the CDR3 is TGCAGTGCTCGGATTGCACGGGGCACAGATACGCAGTATTTT. Its translation is CSARIARGTDTQYF.

The chain uses TRBV10-2 and TRBJ2-1; 12 bases match TRBD2. The CDR3 contains 15 residues. The germline V gene has CDR1 WSHSY and CDR2 SAAADI. J gave up 6 bases and V 3 bases, and 3 bases lay outside the gene matches. CDR3 loop: CASSDLAGGSNEQFF. The CDR3 DNA is TGCGCCAGCAGTGATCTAGCGGGAGGGTCCAATGAGCAGTTCTTC.

Many counts were recorded for this clonotype. The genes are TRBV27 and TRBJ2-7; 8 nucleotides match TRBD2. This CDR3 contains 15 residues. Germline CDR1 MNHEY, CDR2 SMNVEV (reference sequence). The ends lost 0 bases at V and 4 bases at J; junction bases unmatched: 5. For the CDR3, the DNA is TGTGCCAGCAGTTTATCCGCGGGAGGAACTTACGAGCAGTACTTC. Protein: CASSLSAGGTYEQYF.

This clonotype was counted ten times or more. This sequence joins TRBV11-2 and TRBJ2-1, with D uncertain. The CDR3 extends over 14 amino acids. Germline assignment: CDR1 SGHAT and CDR2 FQNNGV. The V end was cut by 0 bases, the J end by 4 bases, with 7 bases between. This CDR3 reads CASSLERLYNEQFF. For the CDR3, the DNA is TGTGCCAGCAGCTTAGAGCGGCTGTACAATGAGCAGTTCTTC.

This clonotype appeared many times. The CDR3, as DNA: TGTGCCAGCAAATCAGGGGATTATCAGCCCCAGCATTTT. Amino acid sequence: CASKSGDYQPQHF. The chain combines TRBV28 with TRBJ1-5; tentatively, D is TRBD1 (6 bases). Germline values: CDR1 MDHEN, CDR2 SYDVKM. V was clipped by 7 bases and J by 5 bases, with 12 bases between them. The CDR3 consists of 13 residues.

This rearrangement joins TRBV7-9 to TRBJ2-7; the D call may be TRBD1 or TRBD2 (5 bases each). This CDR3 comprises 16 residues. Germline-derived CDR1 and CDR2 are SEHNR and FQNEAQ (reference sequence). The germline V and J ends were trimmed by 4 bases and 3 bases, with 19 bases remaining between them. DNA of the CDR3: TGTGCCAGCAGCTCGCCCCGGGGCCCGGGCATCTACGAGCAGTACTTC. It is translated as CASSSPRGPGIYEQYF.

The chain carries TRBV2 and TRBJ2-7; 16 bases line up with TRBD2. CDR3 length: 15 residues. The J segment lost 7 bases and the V segment lost 7 bases, leaving 7 bases of the junction unmatched. Germline V gene lookup returns CDR1 SNHLY and CDR2 FYNNEI. The CDR3 loop is CASKGLAGGPGEQYF. The CDR3 nucleotides read TGTGCCAGCAAGGGACTAGCGGGAGGGCCGGGGGAGCAGTACTTC.

This clonotype was detected a few times. The chain joins TRBV19 to TRBJ2-1; D perhaps matches TRBD1 (6 bases). Germline-derived CDR1 and CDR2 are LNHDA and SQIVND (reference sequence). Trimming pared 6 bases from V and 9 bases from J, leaving 18 bases between. CDR3 length: 14 residues. CDR3 coding DNA: TGTGCCAGTAGGGACAGCCGTTGGTTGGGTGAGCAGTTCTTC. Amino acid sequence: CASRDSRWLGEQFF.

This clonotype was detected ten times or more. The chain uses TRBV12-3 or TRBV12-4 and TRBJ1-1; 9 bases fit TRBD1. The CDR3 contains 15 residues. The J segment lost 4 bases and the V segment lost 4 bases, leaving 7 bases of the junction unmatched. The CDR3 DNA reads TGTGCCAGCAGTTCTCCGGGACAGGGTTCCACTGAAGCTTTCTTT. It translates to CASSSPGQGSTEAFF.

This clonotype was seen repeatedly, ten times or more. The chain joins TRBV12-3 or TRBV12-4 to TRBJ2-7, with D maybe TRBD2 (5 bases). The germline V and J ends were trimmed by 2 bases and 2 bases, with 19 bases remaining between them. There are 17 residues in the CDR3. CDR3 amino acids: CASSLSGTPLSPYEQYF. The CDR3 nucleotides are TGTGCCAGCAGTTTATCGGGAACCCCGCTGTCACCCTACGAGCAGTACTTC.

This clonotype was seen at least ten times. The chain is built from TRBV28 and TRBJ2-3; D is uncertain. This CDR3 is built from 14 residues. Trimming removed 6 bases at V and 3 bases at J, with 13 bases between. Germline loops: CDR1 MDHEN, CDR2 SYDVKM. The CDR3, as DNA: TGTGCCAGCAGCGGCGGCCAGGAGACAGATACGCAGTATTTT. Its protein product is CASSGGQETDTQYF.